One sample yielded the 18 T cell receptor beta chains listed below, sequenced in a study of T cell responses to AZD1222 COVID-19 vaccine. Measured with immunoSEQ multiplex PCR; TCRdb has only the in-frame clones, and not every one. Seen here are over 130,000 clones, roughly 90% observed once, and the top ten hold roughly 5.1%. The sample here was peripheral blood, taken on day 0 of AZD1222 vaccination. The receptors originated from an adult in good health.

The V and J genes are TRBV10-3 and TRBJ2-3, with 15 bases fitting TRBD2. The V and J ends lost 5 bases and 7 bases, in that order; junction bases with no gene match: 7. From germline, CDR1 is ENHRY and CDR2 SYGVKD. CDR3 size: 16 residues. CDR3 bases: TGTGCCATCAGTAGGACTAGCGGGAGGGAACGAAATACGCAGTATTTT. Translated: CAISRTSGRERNTQYF.

The gene calls are TRBV28 and TRBJ1-6, with D possibly matching TRBD1 (6 bases). Germline V gives CDR1 MDHEN, CDR2 SYDVKM. The V end lost 4 bases, the J end lost 12 bases, and 22 bases lay between the germline ends. CDR3 length: 16 residues. The CDR3 sequence is CASSYQSGTPKEPLHF. CDR3 coding DNA: TGTGCCAGCAGTTATCAGTCCGGGACACCCAAAGAACCCCTCCACTTT.

In this sample, this clone turned up once. V and J are TRBV5-4 and TRBJ2-5; 10 bases map to TRBD2. With V trimmed by 3 bases and J by 2 bases, 4 bases remained unmatched. This CDR3 comprises 15 residues. Germline V gene data show CDR1 as SGHNT and CDR2 as YYREEE (reference sequence). The CDR3 coding sequence is TGTGCCAGCAGCTGGACTAGCGGAATACAAGAGACCCAGTACTTC. Protein sequence: CASSWTSGIQETQYF.

The chain carries TRBV2 and TRBJ1-5; weak D call: TRBD1 (5 bases). The CDR3 runs 15 residues. CDR1 is SNHLY and CDR2 is FYNNEI in the germline V gene. V was cut by 4 bases and J by 2 bases, with 12 bases left in between. CDR3 loop: CASSGTVGGNQPQHF. CDR3 DNA: TGTGCCAGCAGTGGTACGGTGGGGGGCAATCAGCCCCAGCATTTT. Full variable domain (missing parts from reference TRBV2 and TRBJ1-5): EPEVTQTPSHQVTQMGQEVILRCVPISNHLYFYWYRQILGQKVEFLVSFYNNEISEKSEIFDDQFSVERPDGSNFTLKIRSTKLEDSAMYFCASSGTVGGNQPQHFGDGTRLSIL.

The CDR3 loop reads CASRPTGRKETQYF. In DNA form, the CDR3 reads TGTGCCAGCAGGCCGACAGGGCGAAAAGAGACCCAGTACTTC. The rearrangement joins TRBV28 to TRBJ2-5; 7 nucleotides align to TRBD1. Germline trimming cut 6 bases from V and 3 bases from J; bases unmatched to any gene: 7. The V gene's germline CDR1 is MDHEN and CDR2 SYDVKM. The CDR3 runs 14 residues.

The rearrangement uses TRBV27 and TRBJ2-7, with D possibly matching TRBD1 (6 bases). Per germline, CDR1 MNHEY and CDR2 SMNVEV (reference sequence). The CDR3 loop spans 14 amino acids. The V end lost 7 bases, the J end lost 4 bases, and 17 bases lay between the germline ends. The CDR3 bases are TGTGCCAGCACTTCCTTGACAGGCCTATACGAGCAGTACTTC. This gives the protein CASTSLTGLYEQYF.

CDR3 protein: CASSPTSGTAYEQYF. CDR3 in DNA: TGTGCCAGCAGTCCAACCAGCGGGACAGCGTACGAGCAGTACTTC. The chain uses TRBV28 and TRBJ2-7; D possibly uses TRBD1 or TRBD2 (7 bases each). CDR1 is MDHEN and CDR2 is SYDVKM in the germline V gene. V was cut by 5 bases and J by 4 bases, with 18 bases left in between. The CDR3 covers 15 residues. Looking up the rest from reference TRBV28 and TRBJ2-7 gives the full variable domain: DVKVTQSSRYLVKRTGEKVFLECVQDMDHENMFWYRQDPGLGLRLIYFSYDVKMKEKGDIPEGYSVSREKKERFSLILESASTNQTSMYLCASSPTSGTAYEQYFGPGTRLTVT.

This chain connects TRBV3-1 (or the pseudogene TRBV3-2) to TRBJ2-5; the match to TRBD1 covers 9 bases. Germline values: CDR1 LGHDT, CDR2 YNNKEL (reference sequence). Germline trimming cut 1 base from V and 5 bases from J; bases unmatched to any gene: 11. CDR3 length: 17 residues. The CDR3 loop reads CASSQGGDRVFGETQYF. The CDR3 nucleotides are TGTGCCAGCAGCCAAGGGGGGGACAGGGTTTTTGGGGAGACCCAGTACTTC.

The rearrangement joins TRBV6-5 to TRBJ1-4, with a weak D call TRBD1 (5 bases). Per germline, CDR1 MNHEY and CDR2 SVGAGI. Between the trimmed V and J ends, which lost 6 bases and 5 bases, there was a span of 13 bases. This CDR3 is 14 amino acids long. CDR3: CASSHGAGNEKLFF. In DNA, the CDR3 is TGTGCCAGCAGCCACGGGGCCGGGAATGAAAAACTGTTTTTT.

The V call is TRBV28, the J call TRBJ2-7; a weak D match, TRBD1 (6 bases). This CDR3 region has 15 residues. V lost 1 base to trimming and J lost 2 bases, with 12 bases between them. Germline values: CDR1 MDHEN, CDR2 SYDVKM. The CDR3 here is CASSLYRDKPYEQYF. CDR3 DNA sequence: TGTGCCAGCAGTTTATATCGGGACAAACCCTACGAGCAGTACTTC.

The chain employs TRBV7-8 and TRBJ2-7; D is perhaps TRBD1 (5 bases). Germline CDR1 is SGHVS and CDR2 is FQNEAQ. The V end lost 2 bases, the J end lost 6 bases, and 17 bases lay between the germline ends. The CDR3 runs to 15 residues. The CDR3 is CASSLKGPGRAEQYF. The CDR3 DNA reads TGTGCCAGCAGCTTAAAAGGGCCAGGGCGCGCCGAGCAGTACTTC.

Points on this clone: This sample includes further DNA sequences coding for the same CDR3. V and J are TRBV12-5 and TRBJ2-6; D remains unclear. V lost 3 bases, J lost 1 base, and 1 base lay in between. Germline V gene sequence: CDR1 LGHNT, CDR2 FRNRAP. The CDR3 loop spans 13 amino acids. CDR3 sequence: CASGLSGANVLTF. In DNA, the CDR3 is TGTGCTAGTGGTTTATCTGGGGCCAACGTCCTGACTTTC. Supplemented by reference TRBV12-5 and TRBJ2-6, the full variable domain reads DARVTQTPRHKVTEMGQEVTMRCQPILGHNTVFWYRQTMMQGLELLAYFRNRAPLDDSGMPKDRFSAEMPDATLATLKIQPSEPRDSAVYFCASGLSGANVLTFGAGSRLTVL.

This rearrangement joins TRBV11-3 to TRBJ2-2; 7 bases are shared with TRBD1. This CDR3 has 15 amino acids. Trimming took 4 bases from V and 6 from J; bases not matched to a gene: 8. Per the germline V gene, CDR1 is SGHNT and CDR2 is YENEEA. CDR3 protein: CASSSNRGSAGELFF. DNA for the CDR3: TGTGCCAGCAGCTCGAACAGGGGTTCGGCCGGGGAGCTGTTTTTT.

The CDR3 spells CASSPNWGNDEQYF. CDR3 coding DNA: TGTGCCAGCTCACCAAACTGGGGAAACGACGAGCAGTACTTC. The chain is built from TRBV18 and TRBJ2-7; unclear D gene. CDR3 length: 14 amino acids. Looked up from germline, CDR1 is KGHSH and CDR2 is LQKENI. Trimming took 2 bases from V and 5 from J, leaving 13 bases between them.

As concerns this clone: Other DNA sequences in this sample translate to the same CDR3. The V and J genes are TRBV19 and TRBJ2-5, with D hard to call. The CDR3 is 14 residues long. Trimming pared 1 base from V and 5 bases from J, leaving 11 bases between. Per germline, CDR1 LNHDA and CDR2 SQIVND (reference sequence). CDR3 amino acids: CASSIGGGEETQYF. The CDR3 DNA reads as TGTGCCAGTAGTATAGGCGGTGGTGAGGAGACCCAGTACTTC.

The rearrangement joins TRBV18 to TRBJ2-2, with a tentative D call TRBD2 (6 bases). There are 16 residues in the CDR3. CDR1 and CDR2 from the germline V gene are KGHSH and LQKENI. V was shortened by 3 bases and J by 4 bases, with 15 bases between the two germline ends. The CDR3 loop is CASSPGGKRTTGELFF. The CDR3 DNA reads TGTGCCAGCTCACCTGGAGGGAAGCGAACCACCGGGGAGCTGTTTTTT.

A remark on this clone: One end of the junction does not line up with germline, which may come from a read error. The chain combines TRBV9 with TRBJ2-5, with 13 bases identical to TRBD2. From germline, CDR1 is SGDLS and CDR2 YYNGEE. CDR3 length equals 13 residues. The CDR3 spells CASTVLAGGPQYF. The CDR3 DNA follows: TGTGCCAGCACCGTACTAGCGGGGGGGCCCCAGTACTTC.

V gene TRBV27 combines with J gene TRBJ2-3; no clear D gene. Per the germline V gene, CDR1 is MNHEY and CDR2 is SMNVEV (reference sequence). The CDR3 has 12 amino acids. Trimming pared 5 bases from V and 1 base from J, leaving 4 bases between. CDR3 residues: CASSLGTDTQYF. CDR3 DNA: TGTGCCAGCAGTCTAGGCACAGATACGCAGTATTTT.